Each of the 3 T cell receptor beta chains below was sequenced from the same sample in a study of blood T cell repertoires in COVID-19. TCRdb keeps only in-frame clones here, not all; method: immunoSEQ multiplex PCR. Of approximately 300,000 clones listed, 85% to 90% are singletons. Sample: PBMCs or T cells enriched from blood (not recorded which). These receptors were obtained from a man aged 25-40 years who had recovered from COVID-19.

V usage is TRBV27 and J usage is TRBJ1-2, with TRBD1 as a possible D gene (6 bases). V was clipped by 6 bases and J by 6 bases, with 17 bases between them. The CDR3 runs 14 residues. Germline lookup yields CDR1 MNHEY and CDR2 SMNVEV (reference sequence). The CDR3 bases are TGTGCCAGCAGCCCACAGGGCTTTGGACATGGCTACACCTTC. This sequence encodes CASSPQGFGHGYTF.

V usage is TRBV4-2 and J usage is TRBJ2-7; possibly TRBD1 for D (5 bases). The CDR3 totals 14 residues. CDR1 is LGHNA, CDR2 YNFKEQ, per germline. Trimming removed 0 bases at V and 6 bases at J, with 12 bases between. CDR3 loop: CASSQDPGYGEQYF. The CDR3 nucleotides are TGTGCCAGCAGCCAAGACCCAGGGTACGGCGAGCAGTACTTC.

The V call is TRBV29-1, the J call TRBJ2-7, with D maybe TRBD2 (5 bases). The CDR3 runs to 11 residues. With 4 bases removed from V and 7 bases from J, the gap between germline ends came to 11 bases. From germline, CDR1 is SQVTM and CDR2 ANQGSEA. CDR3 coding DNA: TGCAGCGTTGGTTGGAGAGGGGAGCAGTACTTC. Translating gives CSVGWRGEQYF.